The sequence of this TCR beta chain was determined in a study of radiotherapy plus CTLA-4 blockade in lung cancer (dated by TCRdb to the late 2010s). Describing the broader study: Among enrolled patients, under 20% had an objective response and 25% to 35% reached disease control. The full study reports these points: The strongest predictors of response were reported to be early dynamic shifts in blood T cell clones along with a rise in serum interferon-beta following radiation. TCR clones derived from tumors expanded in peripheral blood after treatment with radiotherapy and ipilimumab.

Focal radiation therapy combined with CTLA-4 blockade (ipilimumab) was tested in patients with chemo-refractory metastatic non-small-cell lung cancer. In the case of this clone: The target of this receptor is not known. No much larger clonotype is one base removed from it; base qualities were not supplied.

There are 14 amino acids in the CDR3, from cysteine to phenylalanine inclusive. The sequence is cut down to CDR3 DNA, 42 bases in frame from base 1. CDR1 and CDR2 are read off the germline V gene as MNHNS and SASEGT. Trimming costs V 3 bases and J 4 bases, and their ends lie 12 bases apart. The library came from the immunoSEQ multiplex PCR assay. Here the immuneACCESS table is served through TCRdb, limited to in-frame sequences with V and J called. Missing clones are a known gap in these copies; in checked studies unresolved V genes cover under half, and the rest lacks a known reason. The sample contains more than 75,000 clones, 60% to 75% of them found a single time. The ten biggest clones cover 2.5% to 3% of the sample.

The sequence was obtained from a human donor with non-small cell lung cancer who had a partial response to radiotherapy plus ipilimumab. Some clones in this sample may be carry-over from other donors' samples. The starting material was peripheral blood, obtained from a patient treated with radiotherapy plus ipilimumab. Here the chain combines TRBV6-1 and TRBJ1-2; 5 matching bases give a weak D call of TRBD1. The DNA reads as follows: TGTGCCAGCAGTGATTCGACAGTGGGCTATGGCTACACCTTC. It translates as CASSDSTVGYGYTF.